The 15 T cell receptor beta chains reported below all come from one sample, sequenced in a study of PD-1 and CTLA-4 blockade in melanoma. Produced via immunoSEQ multiplex PCR; TCRdb's table is partial and in-frame only. This sample has tens of thousands of clones; around 90% occur once, and the top ten carry over 6.5%. Source: CD8+ T cells from peripheral blood, taken from a patient given anti-PD-1 treatment. These receptors were collected from a human donor with melanoma.

The rearrangement uses TRBV27 and TRBJ2-1, with 10 bases that match TRBD2. V shed 9 bases, J shed 7 bases, and the junction held 9 bases outside the gene matches. CDR3 length: 14 amino acids. Germline CDR1 is MNHEY and CDR2 is SMNVEV (reference sequence). DNA for the CDR3: TGTGCCAGTTCCAGCGGGGGGGCGCTAAATGAGCAGTTCTTC. It is translated as CASSSGGALNEQFF.

The chain joins TRBV24-1 to TRBJ1-1; D is uncertain. V lost 2 bases and J 1 base, leaving 4 bases between the germline ends. This CDR3 region has 13 residues. Germline V gene lookup returns CDR1 KGHDR and CDR2 SFDVKD. This CDR3 reads CATSDWGNTEAFF. CDR3 nucleotides: TGTGCCACCAGTGATTGGGGGAACACTGAAGCTTTCTTT.

The V call is TRBV7-8, the J call TRBJ2-5; 7 bases are shared with TRBD2. Germline values: CDR1 SGHVS, CDR2 FQNEAQ. V trimming: 0 bases; J trimming: 5 bases; junction bases outside the gene matches: 0. The CDR3 is made up of 13 amino acids. The CDR3 DNA sequence: TGTGCCAGCAGCTTAGCGGGGGGGGAGACCCAGTACTTC. This gives the protein CASSLAGGETQYF.

The chain combines TRBV5-6 with TRBJ2-7; 10 bases fit TRBD2. The V and J ends lost 0 bases and 3 bases, in that order; junction bases with no gene match: 3. Germline loops: CDR1 SGHDT, CDR2 YYEEEE. This CDR3 spans 15 amino acids. The CDR3 reads CASSLERGGNYEQYF. Here the CDR3 DNA reads TGTGCCAGCAGCTTGGAGCGGGGGGGCAACTACGAGCAGTACTTC.

V gene TRBV19 combines with J gene TRBJ2-1, with unresolved D. There are 12 residues in the CDR3. Germline-derived CDR1 and CDR2 are LNHDA and SQIVND (reference sequence). V lost 8 bases to trimming and J lost 4 bases, with 9 bases between them. The CDR3 DNA follows: TGTGCCAGTGAGGACGGGTACAATGAGCAGTTCTTC. This gives the protein CASEDGYNEQFF.

This clone was recorded a few times. The J gene is TRBJ2-5, the V gene TRBV7-9, with D uncertain. This CDR3 contains 11 residues. Germline loops: CDR1 SEHNR, CDR2 FQNEAQ (reference sequence). V was clipped by 3 bases and J by 1 base, with 0 bases between them. CDR3: CASSFQETQYF. CDR3 DNA sequence: TGTGCCAGCAGCTTCCAAGAGACCCAGTACTTC.

V gene TRBV7-9 combines with J gene TRBJ2-3; 9 bases are a match to TRBD2. V lost 5 bases to trimming and J lost 5 bases; unmatched junction nucleotides: 8. The germline CDR1 and CDR2 sequences are SEHNR and FQNEAQ (reference sequence). This CDR3 is 15 amino acids long. The CDR3 DNA follows: TGTGCCAGCAGCCCCCAGCGGGGGGTACAAGATACGCAGTATTTT. Translated, it gives CASSPQRGVQDTQYF.

The rearrangement links TRBV19 to TRBJ1-6; 8 bases are a match to TRBD1. This CDR3 is built from 14 residues. V lost 5 bases to trimming and J lost 9 bases; unmatched junction nucleotides: 6. Germline V gives CDR1 LNHDA, CDR2 SQIVND (reference sequence). The CDR3 bases are TGTGCCAGTAGTCTACAGGGGGTCAGTTCACCCCTCCACTTT. It translates to CASSLQGVSSPLHF.

This chain links TRBV5-1 with TRBJ1-6, with 8 bases lining up with TRBD1. In germline, CDR1 is SGHRS, CDR2 YFSETQ. V dropped 4 bases and J dropped 5; count of bases not matched to a gene: 5. There are 15 residues in the CDR3. The CDR3 loop reads CASSPDRADNSPLHF. CDR3 DNA: TGCGCCAGCAGCCCGGACAGGGCGGATAATTCACCCCTCCACTTT.

The chain employs TRBV2 and TRBJ2-1; TRBD2 matches 7 bases. Trimming removed 0 bases from V and 1 base from J; junction bases left unmatched: 0. Germline-derived CDR1 and CDR2 are SNHLY and FYNNEI. The CDR3 runs 15 residues. CDR3 sequence reads: CASSEAGGSYNEQFF. The CDR3 region has the DNA TGTGCCAGCAGTGAAGCGGGAGGGTCCTACAATGAGCAGTTCTTC.

On this clone itself: Here the CDR3 omits its conserved ending phenylalanine or tryptophan, so a read error is the likely source. The limits of the CDR3 on the DNA are not certain, so only TCRdb's listed CDR3 is given. The gene calls are TRBV5-6 and TRBJ1-2; TRBD1, the table's D call, lacks a check against the DNA. CDR1 and CDR2 (germline): SGHDT, YYEEEE. The CDR3 spans 12 residues, counting both ends. The CDR3 sequence: CASSWGTGDFLL.

V is TRBV6-5 and J is TRBJ2-7; D is unresolved. The CDR3 consists of 14 residues. Germline assignment: CDR1 MNHEY and CDR2 SVGAGI. The V end lost 4 bases, the J end lost 0 bases, and 10 bases lay between the germline ends. The CDR3, as DNA: TGTGCCAGCAGTTCACCGGGTCTCTCCTACGAGCAGTACTTC. This codes for CASSSPGLSYEQYF.

V and J are TRBV7-9 and TRBJ2-1; 11 nucleotides match TRBD2. From germline, CDR1 is SEHNR and CDR2 FQNEAQ (reference sequence). The length of the CDR3 is 18 residues. J lost 10 bases, V lost 5 bases, and 19 bases had no gene match. The CDR3 DNA is TGTGCCAGCAGCCGTTTTTTTTCGGATAGCGGGAGGGCCTGGGAGCAGTTCTTC. Translating gives CASSRFFSDSGRAWEQFF.

The V and J genes are TRBV13 and TRBJ2-1; D unresolved. CDR3 length: 15 amino acids. Germline V lookup: CDR1 PRHDT, CDR2 FYEKMQ (reference sequence). Trimming pared 1 base from V and 5 bases from J, leaving 12 bases between. The CDR3 DNA is TGTGCCAGCAGCTTAGCGATCGGGTGGAACAATGAGCAGTTCTTC. Its protein product is CASSLAIGWNNEQFF. The whole variable domain, remainder taken from reference TRBV13 and TRBJ2-1, is AAGVIQSPRHLIKEKRETATLKCYPIPRHDTVYWYQQGPGQDPQFLISFYEKMQSDKGSIPDRFSAQQFSDYHSELNMSSLELGDSALYFCASSLAIGWNNEQFFGPGTRLTVL.

This chain links TRBV19 with TRBJ2-2; 7 bases line up with TRBD1. The CDR3 covers 14 residues. Germline V lookup: CDR1 LNHDA, CDR2 SQIVND (reference sequence). Trimming at V came to 5 bases and at J to 7 bases, leaving 7 bases not matched to a gene. The CDR3 DNA sequence: TGTGCCAGTAGTGACCGACAGGGTTTCGGGGAGCTGTTTTTT. Residues: CASSDRQGFGELFF.